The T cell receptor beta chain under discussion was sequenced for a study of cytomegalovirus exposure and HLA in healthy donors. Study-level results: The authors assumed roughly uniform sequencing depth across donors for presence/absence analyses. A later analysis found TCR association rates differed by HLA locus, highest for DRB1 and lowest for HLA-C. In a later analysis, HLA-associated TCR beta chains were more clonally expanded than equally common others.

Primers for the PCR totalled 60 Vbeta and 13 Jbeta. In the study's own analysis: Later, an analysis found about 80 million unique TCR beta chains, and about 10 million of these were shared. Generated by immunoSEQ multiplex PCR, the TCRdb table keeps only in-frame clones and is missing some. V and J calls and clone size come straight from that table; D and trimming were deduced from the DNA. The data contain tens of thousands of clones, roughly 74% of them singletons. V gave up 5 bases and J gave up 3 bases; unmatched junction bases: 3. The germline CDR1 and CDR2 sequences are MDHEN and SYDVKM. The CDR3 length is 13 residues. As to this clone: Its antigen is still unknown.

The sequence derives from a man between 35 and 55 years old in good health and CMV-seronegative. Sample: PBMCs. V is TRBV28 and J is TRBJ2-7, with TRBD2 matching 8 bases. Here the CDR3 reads CASSLGGGYEQYF. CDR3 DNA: TGTGCCAGCAGTCTCGGGGGGGGCTACGAGCAGTACTTC. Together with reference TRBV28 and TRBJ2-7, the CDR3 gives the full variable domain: DVKVTQSSRYLVKRTGEKVFLECVQDMDHENMFWYRQDPGLGLRLIYFSYDVKMKEKGDIPEGYSVSREKKERFSLILESASTNQTSMYLCASSLGGGYEQYFGPGTRLTVT.